The entry that follows covers one TCR beta chain sequence. No antigen is known for it. The sample is drawn from a study of tumor-infiltrating lymphocytes in primary liver carcinoma. About the study: Roughly 3.65 to 7.5 million productive TCRbeta reads were obtained per sample, with similar numbers across tissue types.

RNA isolated from unsorted whole blood supplied the blood RNA, with germline DNA also extracted. With a constant-region primer, TCR beta cDNA was made from 450 to 650 ng of total RNA. Amplification in three nested multiplex PCR rounds with slightly modified ARM-PCR gave rise to TCR beta libraries. TCRdb analysed the multiplex PCR reads with MiXCR anew, one entry per CDR3 protein. The table records approximately 300,000 distinct CDR3 sequences, 55% to 65% of them present only once. Study-wide results and limits: Tumor-blood pairs (like tumor-adjacent pairs) overlapped less than tumor region pairs did. Unsorted bulk samples meant CD4+ and CD8+ repertoires went uncompared.

The receptor's source is a man aged 40-55 years with primary liver carcinoma and hepatitis B virus infection. The sample consisted of peripheral blood.

The chain's CDR3 is CNAEEGNTIYF. CDR3 DNA: TGCAACGCTGAGGAGGGAAACACCATATATTTT. This rearrangement joins TRBV29-1 to TRBJ1-3, with D uncertain. This CDR3 region has 11 residues. Germline V gives CDR1 SQVTM, CDR2 ANQGSEA.